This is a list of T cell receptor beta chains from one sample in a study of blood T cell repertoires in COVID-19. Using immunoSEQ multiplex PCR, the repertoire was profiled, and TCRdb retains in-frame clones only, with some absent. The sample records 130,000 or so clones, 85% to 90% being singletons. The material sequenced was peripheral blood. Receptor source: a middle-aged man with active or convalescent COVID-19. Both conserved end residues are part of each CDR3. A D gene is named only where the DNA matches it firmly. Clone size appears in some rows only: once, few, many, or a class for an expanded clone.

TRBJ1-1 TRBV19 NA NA TGCGCAGTCCGGGTTTGGAACACTGAAGCTTTCTTT CAVRVWNTEAFF
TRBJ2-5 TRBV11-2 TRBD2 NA TGTGCCAGCAGCTTAGTAACTAGCGCGGAGACCCAGTACTTC CASSLVTSAETQYF
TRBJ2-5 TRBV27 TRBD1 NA TGTGCCAGCAGTGGGACAGGGCGACAAGAGACCCAGTACTTC CASSGTGRQETQYF
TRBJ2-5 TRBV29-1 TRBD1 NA TGCAGCGTTGTGACAGGGGGCCAAGAGACCCAGTACTTC CSVVTGGQETQYF
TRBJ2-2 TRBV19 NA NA TGTGCCAGTAGTCCAGGTCGGACCGGGGAGCTGTTTTTT CASSPGRTGELFF
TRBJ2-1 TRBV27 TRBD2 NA TGTGCCAGCACTAAAATAAGCGGGAGGGTGTACAATGAGCAGTTCTTC CASTKISGRVYNEQFF
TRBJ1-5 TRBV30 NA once TGTGCCTGGAGTCGGGGTCAGAACAATCAGCCCCAGCATTTT CAWSRGQNNQPQHF
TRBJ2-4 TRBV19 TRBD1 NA TGTGCCAGTAGCGCAGAGGGGGCGGAAAACATTCAGTACTTC CASSAEGAENIQYF
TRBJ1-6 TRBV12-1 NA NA TGTGCCAACCGGGACAGGGGTAATTCACCCCTCCACTTT CANRDRGNSPLHF
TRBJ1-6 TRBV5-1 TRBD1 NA TGCGCCAGCAGCAGCCGGGACAGGGAATCACCCCTCCACTTT CASSSRDRESPLHF
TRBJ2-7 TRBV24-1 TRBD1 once TGTGCCACCAGTGATACAAAGGGACAGGGTCTCGGAGAGCAGTACTTC CATSDTKGQGLGEQYF
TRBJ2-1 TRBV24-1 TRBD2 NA TGTGCCACCGGGACTAGCCGGTGGGGCTACAATGAGCAGTTCTTC CATGTSRWGYNEQFF
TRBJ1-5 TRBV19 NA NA TGTGCCAGTAGTTTGGACGGGGGGGACCAGCCCCAGCATTTT CASSLDGGDQPQHF
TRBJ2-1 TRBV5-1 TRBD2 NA TGCGCCAGCAGCTCAGGACTAGCGGGATACAATGAGCAGTTCTTC CASSSGLAGYNEQFF
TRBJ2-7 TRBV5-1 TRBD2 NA TGCGCCAGCAGCTTGGGTAGCGGGGGGGCCGAGGAGCAGTACTTC CASSLGSGGAEEQYF
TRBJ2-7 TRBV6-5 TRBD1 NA TGTGCCAGCAGTTACTCCCAGGGGGAGCGATACGAGCAGTACTTC CASSYSQGERYEQYF
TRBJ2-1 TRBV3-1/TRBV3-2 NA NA TGTGCCAGCAGCCATCTGGACTTCGAGCAGTTCTTC CASSHLDFEQFF
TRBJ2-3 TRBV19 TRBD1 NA TGTGCCAGTAGTACATCCTATAGGACAGGGACTGGAGATACGCAGTATTTT CASSTSYRTGTGDTQYF
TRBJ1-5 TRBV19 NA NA TGTGCCAGTAGTCCCGGGGGGCTTCAGCCCCAGCATTTT CASSPGGLQPQHF
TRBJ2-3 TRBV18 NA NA TGTGCCAGTTCACTAGTCGGCACAGATACGCAGTATTTT CASSLVGTDTQYF
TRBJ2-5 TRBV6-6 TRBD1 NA TGTGCCAGCAGTTACAGATACAGGGGTGAAGAGACCCAGTACTTC CASSYRYRGEETQYF
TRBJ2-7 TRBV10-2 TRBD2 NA TGCGCCAGCACACTAGCGGGGGCATCCGGAGCCGAGCAGTACTTC CASTLAGASGAEQYF
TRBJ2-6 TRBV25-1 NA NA TGTGCCAGCATCGGAACCTCGGGATCTGGGGCCAACGTCCTGACTTTC CASIGTSGSGANVLTF
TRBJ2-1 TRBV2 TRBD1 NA TGTGCCAGCAGTGAACTTTCAGGGGGATCCGATGAGCAGTTCTTC CASSELSGGSDEQFF
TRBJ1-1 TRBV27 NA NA TGTGCCAGCAGGGACAGGAACACTGAAGCTTTCTTT CASRDRNTEAFF
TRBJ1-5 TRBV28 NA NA TGTGCCAGCACCGATCCAGGGCTTCATCAGCCCCAGCATTTT CASTDPGLHQPQHF
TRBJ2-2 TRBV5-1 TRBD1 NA TGCGCCAGCAGCTTGGTAGGGGGCGCGAACACCGGGGAGCTGTTTTTT CASSLVGGANTGELFF
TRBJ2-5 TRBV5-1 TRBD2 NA TGCGCCAGCAGCATAGCGGGAAGTGTTGAGACCCAGTACTTC CASSIAGSVETQYF
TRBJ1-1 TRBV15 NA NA TGTGCCACCAGCCGCCGGGGGGAGCGGACTGAAGCTTTCTTT CATSRRGERTEAFF
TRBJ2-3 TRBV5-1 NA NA TGCGCCAGCAGCCCCCCTTCTGGGCGGGTCACAGATACGCAGTATTTT CASSPPSGRVTDTQYF
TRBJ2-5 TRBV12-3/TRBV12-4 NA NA TGTGCCAGCAGTTTAATCCTGCAAGAGACCCAGTACTTC CASSLILQETQYF
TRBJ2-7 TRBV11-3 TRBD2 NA TGTGCCAGCAGCTTAGGAGTCGGGGGGAACTCCTACGAGCAGTACTTC CASSLGVGGNSYEQYF
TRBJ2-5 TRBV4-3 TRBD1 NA TGCGCCAGCAGCCTATCGTATAGGACAGGGGGGTCTACCCAGTACTTC CASSLSYRTGGSTQYF
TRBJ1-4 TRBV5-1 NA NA TGCGCCAGCAGCTTGGATACCGTTGGACAAACGGGTGAAAAACTGTTTTTT CASSLDTVGQTGEKLFF
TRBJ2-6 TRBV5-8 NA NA TGTGCCAGCAGCTTGGGAACATCCTCTGGGGCCAACGTCCTGACTTTC CASSLGTSSGANVLTF
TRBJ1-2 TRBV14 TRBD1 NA TGTGCCAGCAGCCAAGATTTTCGGGACAGGGGATTTAGGGGGAACTATGGCTACACCTTC CASSQDFRDRGFRGNYGYTF
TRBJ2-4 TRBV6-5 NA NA TGTGCCAGCAAAGGGCCCGCGGGCGTCAAAAACATTCAGTACTTC CASKGPAGVKNIQYF
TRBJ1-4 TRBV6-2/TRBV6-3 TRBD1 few TGTGCCAGCAGTTCCCGACAGGGTGGGGATGAAAAACTGTTTTTT CASSSRQGGDEKLFF